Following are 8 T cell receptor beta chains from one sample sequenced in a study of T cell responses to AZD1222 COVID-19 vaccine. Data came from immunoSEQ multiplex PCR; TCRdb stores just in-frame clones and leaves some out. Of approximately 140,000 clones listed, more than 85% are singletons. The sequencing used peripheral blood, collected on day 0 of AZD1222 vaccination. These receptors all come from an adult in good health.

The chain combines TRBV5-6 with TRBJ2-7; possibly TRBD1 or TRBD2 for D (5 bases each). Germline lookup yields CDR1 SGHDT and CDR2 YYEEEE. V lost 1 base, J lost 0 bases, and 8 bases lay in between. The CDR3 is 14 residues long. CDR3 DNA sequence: TGTGCCAGCAGCTTGTTAGGGACCTCCTACGAGCAGTACTTC. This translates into CASSLLGTSYEQYF.

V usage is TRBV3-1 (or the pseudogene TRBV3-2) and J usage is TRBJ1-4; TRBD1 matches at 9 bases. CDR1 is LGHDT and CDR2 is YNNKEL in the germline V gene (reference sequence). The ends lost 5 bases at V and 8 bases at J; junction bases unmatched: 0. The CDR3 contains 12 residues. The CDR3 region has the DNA TGTGCCAGCAGCGGGACAGGGGAAAAACTGTTTTTT. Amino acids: CASSGTGEKLFF.

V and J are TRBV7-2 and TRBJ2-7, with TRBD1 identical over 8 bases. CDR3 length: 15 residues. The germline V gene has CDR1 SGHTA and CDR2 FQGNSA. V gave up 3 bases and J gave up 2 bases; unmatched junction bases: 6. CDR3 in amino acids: CASSLATGGPYEQYF. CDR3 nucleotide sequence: TGTGCCAGCAGCTTGGCAACAGGGGGTCCCTACGAGCAGTACTTC.

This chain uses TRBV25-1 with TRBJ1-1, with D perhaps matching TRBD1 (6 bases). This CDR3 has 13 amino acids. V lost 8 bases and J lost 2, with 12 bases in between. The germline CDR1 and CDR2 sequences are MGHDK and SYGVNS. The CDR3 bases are TGTGCCAGCCAGGGACATCCTAACACTGAAGCTTTCTTT. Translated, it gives CASQGHPNTEAFF.

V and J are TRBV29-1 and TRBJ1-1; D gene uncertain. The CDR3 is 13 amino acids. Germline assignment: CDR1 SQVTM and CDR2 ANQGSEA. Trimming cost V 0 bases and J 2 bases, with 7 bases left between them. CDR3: CSVEDGRNTEAFF. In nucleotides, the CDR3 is TGCAGCGTTGAAGATGGGAGAAACACTGAAGCTTTCTTT.

Written as DNA, the CDR3 is TGTGCCGCGGAAGGGCCCACTACAGATGGGGCAATAGGGTATGGCTACACCTTC. Protein product: CAAEGPTTDGAIGYGYTF. The rearrangement joins TRBV19 to TRBJ1-2, with D possibly matching TRBD1 (5 bases). This CDR3 is 18 amino acids long. Germline CDR1 reads LNHDA; CDR2 reads SQIVND (reference sequence). Between the trimmed V and J ends, which lost 11 bases and 5 bases, there was a span of 33 bases.

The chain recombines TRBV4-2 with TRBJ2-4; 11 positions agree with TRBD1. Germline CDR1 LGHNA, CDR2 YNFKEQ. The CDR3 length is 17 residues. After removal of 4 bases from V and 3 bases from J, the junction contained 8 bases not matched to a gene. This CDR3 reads CASSLAGTGGGKNIQYF. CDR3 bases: TGTGCCAGCAGCCTCGCCGGGACAGGGGGTGGCAAAAACATTCAGTACTTC.

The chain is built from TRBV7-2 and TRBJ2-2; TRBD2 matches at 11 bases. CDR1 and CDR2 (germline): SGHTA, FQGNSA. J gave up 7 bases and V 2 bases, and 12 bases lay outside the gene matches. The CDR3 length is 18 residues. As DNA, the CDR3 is TGTGCCAGCAGCTTAAGGCTAGCGGGGGGTAGTCTGGACGGGGAGCTGTTTTTT. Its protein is CASSLRLAGGSLDGELFF.